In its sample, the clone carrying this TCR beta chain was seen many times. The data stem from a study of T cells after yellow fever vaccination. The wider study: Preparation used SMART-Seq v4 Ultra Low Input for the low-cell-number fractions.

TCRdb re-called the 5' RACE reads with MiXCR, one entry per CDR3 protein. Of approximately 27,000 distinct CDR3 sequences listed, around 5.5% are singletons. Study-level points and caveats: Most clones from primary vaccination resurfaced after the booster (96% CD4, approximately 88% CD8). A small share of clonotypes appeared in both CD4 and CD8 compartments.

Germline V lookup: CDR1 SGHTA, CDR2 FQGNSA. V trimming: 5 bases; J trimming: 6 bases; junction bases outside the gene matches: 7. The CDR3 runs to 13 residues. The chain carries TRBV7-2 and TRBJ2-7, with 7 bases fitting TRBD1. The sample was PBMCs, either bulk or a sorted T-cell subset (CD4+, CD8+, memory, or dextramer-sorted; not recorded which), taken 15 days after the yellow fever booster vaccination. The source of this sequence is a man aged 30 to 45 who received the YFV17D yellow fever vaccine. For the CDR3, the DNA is TGTGCCAGCAGCCCCGGCAGGGGGATCGAGCAGTACTTC. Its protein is CASSPGRGIEQYF.